The rows below give T cell receptor beta chains drawn from one sample of a study of T cell responses to AZD1222 COVID-19 vaccine. Clones were sequenced by immunoSEQ multiplex PCR, and TCRdb holds only the in-frame ones, with some missing. The data show 150,000 or so clones, 85% to 95% seen once. The source was peripheral blood, collected on day 0 of MenACWY control vaccination. The receptors stem from an adult in good health. The CDR3 runs from the conserved cysteine through the conserved F or W. The D gene is left open where the match is weak. Clone sizes are given selectively: once, few, many, or a class where the clone is expanded.

D gene	V gene	clone size	J gene	CDR3 DNA	CDR3 protein
TRBD1	TRBV6-5	-	TRBJ1-1	TGTGCCAGCAGGGTTGGACAGGAGAACACTGAAGCTTTCTTT	CASRVGQENTEAFF
-	TRBV18	-	TRBJ2-1	TGTGCCAGCTCGCACCCTAACAATGAGCAGTTCTTC	CASSHPNNEQFF
-	TRBV19	-	TRBJ1-1	TGTGCCAGTACCTCAAAGGCTGAAGCTTTCTTT	CASTSKAEAFF
-	TRBV6-5	-	TRBJ1-1	TGTGCCAGCAGTTACAGGGGGAGTTTCGGGGCTTTCTTT	CASSYRGSFGAFF
-	TRBV15	-	TRBJ1-5	TGTGCCACCAGCAGAGATCGCCTAGGGCAGCCCCAGCATTTT	CATSRDRLGQPQHF
TRBD1	TRBV7-6	few	TRBJ2-7	TGTGCCAGCAGCTTTGACAGGGGCTACGAGCAGTACTTC	CASSFDRGYEQYF
-	TRBV9	-	TRBJ1-5	TGTGCCAGCAGCGTAGCTCCGGGGTCGAAGCCCCAGCATTTT	CASSVAPGSKPQHF
-	TRBV6-5	-	TRBJ2-7	TGTGCCAGTGGCGGGCGCGGGCGTTCGGAAGAGCAGTACTTC	CASGGRGRSEEQYF
TRBD2	TRBV24-1	-	TRBJ2-5	TGTGCCACCAGTGCCTCGGAACTAGCGGGATACCAAGAGACCCAGTACTTC	CATSASELAGYQETQYF
-	TRBV12-3/TRBV12-4	once	TRBJ1-2	TGTGCCAGCACCCGACAGATAACCTATGGCTACACCTTC	CASTRQITYGYTF
TRBD1	TRBV5-1	-	TRBJ2-7	TGCGCCAGCAGCTTGGCAACAGGGGCAGGGGATTACGAGCAGTACTTC	CASSLATGAGDYEQYF
TRBD2	TRBV6-5	few	TRBJ2-2	TGTGCCAGCAGTACGACTAGCGCGAACACCGGGGAGCTGTTTTTT	CASSTTSANTGELFF
-	TRBV9	-	TRBJ1-3	TGTGCCAGCAGCTTGAATTCAGGGAGCTCTGGAAACACCATATATTTT	CASSLNSGSSGNTIYF
-	TRBV6-2/TRBV6-3	-	TRBJ2-1	TGTGCCAGCAGCGAGGACCCGGGAGACCGTCGGAATGAGCAGTTCTTC	CASSEDPGDRRNEQFF
TRBD1	TRBV5-4	-	TRBJ1-2	TGTGCCAGCAGCTCTCTCGGCAGGGGGCAGGGTGGCTACACCTTC	CASSSLGRGQGGYTF
TRBD1	TRBV5-1	-	TRBJ2-3	TGCGCCAGCAGCTTGGGGACAGGGGGTAGCACAGATACGCAGTATTTT	CASSLGTGGSTDTQYF
-	TRBV18	-	TRBJ1-6	TGTGCCAGCTCCTCCGGATACACCGAGGGGTCACCCCTCCACTTT	CASSSGYTEGSPLHF
-	TRBV11-3	-	TRBJ2-3	TGTGCCAGCAGCTTGGGGGATACGCAGTATTTT	CASSLGDTQYF
TRBD2	TRBV2	-	TRBJ2-3	TGTGCCAGCAGGGAACTAGCGGGGGAGGGAGATACGCAGTATTTT	CASRELAGEGDTQYF
TRBD2	TRBV9	-	TRBJ2-2	TGTGCCAGCAGCCTAGCGGGGGGGTTCACCGGGGAGCTGTTTTTT	CASSLAGGFTGELFF
-	TRBV19	-	TRBJ1-5	TGTGCCAGTAGTAGGACAGACAATCAGCCCCAGCATTTT	CASSRTDNQPQHF
TRBD2	TRBV9	once	TRBJ2-5	TGTGCCAGCAGCTCGAGGACTAGCTCAGGAGAGACCCAGTACTTC	CASSSRTSSGETQYF
-	TRBV7-9	-	TRBJ1-3	TGTGCCAGCAGGCAACAGGGATCTGGAAACACCATATATTTT	CASRQQGSGNTIYF
-	TRBV4-1	-	TRBJ2-7	TGCGCCAGCAGCCAAGATCCGCGGCAGGGGAATCCTCGAGAGCAGTACTTC	CASSQDPRQGNPREQYF
-	TRBV10-1	-	TRBJ1-4	TGCGCCAGCATCCTTATGTCCGCAACTAATGAAAAACTGTTTTTT	CASILMSATNEKLFF
TRBD2	TRBV9	once	TRBJ2-5	TGTGCCAGCAGCGAGCTCGGGGGGGAGACCCAGTACTTC	CASSELGGETQYF
-	TRBV4-1	-	TRBJ2-5	TGCGCCAGCAGCCAAGATCTCGGGGGTCATCAAGAGACCCAGTACTTC	CASSQDLGGHQETQYF